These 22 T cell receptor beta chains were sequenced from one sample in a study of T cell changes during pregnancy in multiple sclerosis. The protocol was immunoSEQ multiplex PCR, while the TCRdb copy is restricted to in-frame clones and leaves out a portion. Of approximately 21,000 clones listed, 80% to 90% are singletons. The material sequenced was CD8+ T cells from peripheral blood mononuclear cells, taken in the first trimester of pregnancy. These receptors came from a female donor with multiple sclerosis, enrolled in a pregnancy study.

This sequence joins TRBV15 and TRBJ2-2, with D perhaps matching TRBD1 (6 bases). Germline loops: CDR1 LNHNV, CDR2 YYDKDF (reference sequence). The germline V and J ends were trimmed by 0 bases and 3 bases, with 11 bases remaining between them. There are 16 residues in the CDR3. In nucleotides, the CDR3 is TGTGCCACCAGCAGAGATCTAGAGGGGGACACCGGGGAGCTGTTTTTT. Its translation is CATSRDLEGDTGELFF.

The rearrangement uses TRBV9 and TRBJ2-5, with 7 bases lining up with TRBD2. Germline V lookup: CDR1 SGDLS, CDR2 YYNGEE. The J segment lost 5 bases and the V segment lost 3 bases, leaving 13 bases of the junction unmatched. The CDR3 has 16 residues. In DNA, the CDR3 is TGTGCCAGCAGCGCGTTCCTGGCGGGAGCCCTTGAGACCCAGTACTTC. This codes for CASSAFLAGALETQYF.

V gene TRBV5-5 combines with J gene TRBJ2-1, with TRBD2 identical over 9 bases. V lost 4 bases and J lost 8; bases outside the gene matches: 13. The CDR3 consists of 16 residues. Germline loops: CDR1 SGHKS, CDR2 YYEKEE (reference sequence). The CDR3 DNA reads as TGTGCCAGCAGCCCAGGGACTAGCAGGCCATCCGATGAGCAGTTCTTC. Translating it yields CASSPGTSRPSDEQFF.

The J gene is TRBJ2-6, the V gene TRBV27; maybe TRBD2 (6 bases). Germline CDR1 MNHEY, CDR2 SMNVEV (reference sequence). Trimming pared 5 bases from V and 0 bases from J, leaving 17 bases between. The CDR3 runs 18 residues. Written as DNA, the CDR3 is TGTGCCAGCAGTCCATGGGGACTTTCCTCCTCTGGGGCCAACGTCCTGACTTTC. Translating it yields CASSPWGLSSSGANVLTF.

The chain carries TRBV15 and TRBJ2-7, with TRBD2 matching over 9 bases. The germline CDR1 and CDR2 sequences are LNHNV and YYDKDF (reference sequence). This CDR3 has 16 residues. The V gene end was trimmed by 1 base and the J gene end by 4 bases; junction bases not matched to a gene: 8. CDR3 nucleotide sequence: TGTGCCACCAGCAGAGGTGGGGCTAGCGGGATGTACGAGCAGTACTTC. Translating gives CATSRGGASGMYEQYF.

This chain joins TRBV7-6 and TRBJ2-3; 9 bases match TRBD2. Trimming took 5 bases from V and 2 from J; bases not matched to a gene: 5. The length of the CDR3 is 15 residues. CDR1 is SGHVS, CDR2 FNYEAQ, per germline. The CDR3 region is CASSQGLANTDTQYF. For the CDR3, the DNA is TGTGCCAGCAGCCAGGGACTAGCCAACACAGATACGCAGTATTTT.

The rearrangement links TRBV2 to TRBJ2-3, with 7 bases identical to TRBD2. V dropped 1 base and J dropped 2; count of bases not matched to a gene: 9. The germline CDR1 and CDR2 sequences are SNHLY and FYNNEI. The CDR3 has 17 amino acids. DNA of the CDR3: TGTGCCAGCAGTGAAGGACCCGCTAGCGGAAACACAGATACGCAGTATTTT. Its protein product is CASSEGPASGNTDTQYF.

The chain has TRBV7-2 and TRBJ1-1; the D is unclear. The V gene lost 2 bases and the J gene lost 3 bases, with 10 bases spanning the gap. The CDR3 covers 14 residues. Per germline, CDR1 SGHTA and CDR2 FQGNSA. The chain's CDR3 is CASSLPGDHTEAFF. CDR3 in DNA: TGTGCCAGCAGCTTACCAGGCGATCACACTGAAGCTTTCTTT.

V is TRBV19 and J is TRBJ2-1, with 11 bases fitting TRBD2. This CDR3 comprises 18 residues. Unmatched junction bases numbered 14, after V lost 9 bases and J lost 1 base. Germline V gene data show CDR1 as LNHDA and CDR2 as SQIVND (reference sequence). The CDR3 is CASSPGTSGKGSYNEQFF. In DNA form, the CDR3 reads TGTGCCAGCAGCCCCGGGACTAGCGGAAAAGGTTCCTACAATGAGCAGTTCTTC.

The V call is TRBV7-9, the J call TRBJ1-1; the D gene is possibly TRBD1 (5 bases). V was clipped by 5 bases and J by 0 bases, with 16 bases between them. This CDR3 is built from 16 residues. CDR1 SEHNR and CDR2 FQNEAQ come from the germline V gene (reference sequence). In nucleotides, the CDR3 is TGTGCCAGCAGCCCCCCTGATGGGGGGTTGAACACTGAAGCTTTCTTT. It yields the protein CASSPPDGGLNTEAFF.

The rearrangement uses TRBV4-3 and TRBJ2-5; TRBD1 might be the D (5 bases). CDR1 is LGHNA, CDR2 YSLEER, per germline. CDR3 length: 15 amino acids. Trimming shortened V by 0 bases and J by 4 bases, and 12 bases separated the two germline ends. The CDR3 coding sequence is TGCGCCAGCAGCCAAGATGTAGGGGTCGGAGAGACCCAGTACTTC. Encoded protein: CASSQDVGVGETQYF.

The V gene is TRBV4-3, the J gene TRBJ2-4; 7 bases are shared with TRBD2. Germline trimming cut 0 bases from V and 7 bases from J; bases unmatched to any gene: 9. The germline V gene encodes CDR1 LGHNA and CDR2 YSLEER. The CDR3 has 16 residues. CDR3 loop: CASSQEEGSGNNIQYF. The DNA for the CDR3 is TGCGCCAGCAGCCAAGAAGAAGGGAGCGGGAATAACATTCAGTACTTC.

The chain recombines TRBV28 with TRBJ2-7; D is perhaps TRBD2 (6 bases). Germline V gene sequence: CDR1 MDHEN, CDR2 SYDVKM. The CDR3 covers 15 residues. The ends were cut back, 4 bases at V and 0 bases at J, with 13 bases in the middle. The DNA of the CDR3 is TGTGCCAGCAGTTCAAAAGCGGGCCTCTCCTACGAGCAGTACTTC. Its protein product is CASSSKAGLSYEQYF.

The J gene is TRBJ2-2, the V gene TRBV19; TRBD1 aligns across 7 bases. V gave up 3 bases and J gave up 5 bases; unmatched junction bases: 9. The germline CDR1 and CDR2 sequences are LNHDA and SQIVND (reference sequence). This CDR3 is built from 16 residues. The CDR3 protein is CASSMRQGRGTGELFF. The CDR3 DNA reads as TGTGCCAGTAGTATGCGGCAGGGCAGGGGGACCGGGGAGCTGTTTTTT.

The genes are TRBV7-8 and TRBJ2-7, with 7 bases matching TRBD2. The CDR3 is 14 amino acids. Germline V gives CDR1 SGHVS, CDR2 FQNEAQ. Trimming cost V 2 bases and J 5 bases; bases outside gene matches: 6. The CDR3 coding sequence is TGTGCCAGCAGCTTATACACGGGAGGCCACGAGCAGTACTTC. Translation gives CASSLYTGGHEQYF.

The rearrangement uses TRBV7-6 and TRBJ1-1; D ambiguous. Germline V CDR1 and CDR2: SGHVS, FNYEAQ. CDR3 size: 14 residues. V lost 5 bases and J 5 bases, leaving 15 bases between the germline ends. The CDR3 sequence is CASSLRPGRTEAFF. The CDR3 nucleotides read TGTGCCAGCAGCCTAAGGCCGGGGAGAACTGAAGCTTTCTTT.

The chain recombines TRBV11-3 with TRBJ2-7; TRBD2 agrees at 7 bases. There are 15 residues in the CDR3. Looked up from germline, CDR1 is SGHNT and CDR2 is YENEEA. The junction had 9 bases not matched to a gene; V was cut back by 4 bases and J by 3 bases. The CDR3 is CASSSRAGTNYEQYF. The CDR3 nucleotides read TGTGCCAGCAGCTCTCGGGCGGGGACTAACTACGAGCAGTACTTC.

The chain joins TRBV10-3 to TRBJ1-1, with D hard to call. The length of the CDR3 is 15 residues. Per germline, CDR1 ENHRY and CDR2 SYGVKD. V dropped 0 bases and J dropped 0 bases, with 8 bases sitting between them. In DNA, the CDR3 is TGTGCCATCAGTGAGTCGGAGGATTTGAACACTGAAGCTTTCTTT. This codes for CAISESEDLNTEAFF.

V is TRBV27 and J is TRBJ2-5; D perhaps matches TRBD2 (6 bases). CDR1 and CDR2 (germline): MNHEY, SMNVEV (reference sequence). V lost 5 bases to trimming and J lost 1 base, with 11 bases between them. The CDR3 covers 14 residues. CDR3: CASSHRDFQETQYF. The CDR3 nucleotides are TGTGCCAGCAGTCACCGGGACTTCCAAGAGACCCAGTACTTC.

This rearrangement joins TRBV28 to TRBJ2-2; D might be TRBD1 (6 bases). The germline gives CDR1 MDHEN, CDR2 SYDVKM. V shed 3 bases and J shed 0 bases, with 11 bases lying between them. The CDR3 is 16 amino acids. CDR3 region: CASSFPGDPNTGELFF. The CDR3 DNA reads TGTGCCAGCAGTTTTCCAGGGGATCCGAACACCGGGGAGCTGTTTTTT.

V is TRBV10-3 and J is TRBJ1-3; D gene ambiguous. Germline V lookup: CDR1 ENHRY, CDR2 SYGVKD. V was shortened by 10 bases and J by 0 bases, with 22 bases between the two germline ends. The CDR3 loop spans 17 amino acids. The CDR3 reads CATTRVISLLSGNTIYF. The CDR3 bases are TGTGCCACTACGAGGGTGATAAGCCTTCTCTCTGGAAACACCATATATTTT.

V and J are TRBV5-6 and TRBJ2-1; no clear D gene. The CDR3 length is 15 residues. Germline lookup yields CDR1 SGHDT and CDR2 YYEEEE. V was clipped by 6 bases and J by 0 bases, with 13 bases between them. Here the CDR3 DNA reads TGTGCCAGCACCACTTCGGTTTCCTCCTACAATGAGCAGTTCTTC. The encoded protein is CASTTSVSSYNEQFF.